The entry that follows covers one TCR beta chain sequence. This receptor's antigen is unknown. No much larger clone is present one base from it, and per-base qualities are unavailable. The junction shows trimming of 10 bases on V and 0 bases on J, and the gene matches do not reach 3 bases of it. CDR1 SEHNR and CDR2 FQNEAQ are derived from the germline V gene (reference sequence). There are 13 amino acids in the CDR3, from cysteine to phenylalanine inclusive. Here the CDR3 DNA is all that survives: 39 bases in frame from base 1. The data were obtained in a study of T cells after yellow fever vaccination (dated 2019 in TCRdb). In terms of the full investigation: The SMART-Seq v4 Ultra Low Input RNA kit was used to prepare libraries from fractions with low cell numbers. Blood was collected at multiple timepoints before and after primary and secondary immunization, and bulk PBMC replicates and cell subsets were isolated. To track T-cell clones before and after primary and booster YFV17D yellow fever vaccination, bulk TCR alpha and beta repertoires were sequenced longitudinally. Two healthy male donors, one aged 18 to 30 and one aged 30 to 39 years, were included in the cohort. Summary of the overall study and its limitations: Only two donors were included in the study, so the extent to which the findings can be generalized is limited. FACS-sorted repertoires could contain abundant contaminating clonotypes from the bulk population, so computational filtering was required. A small fraction of clonotypes showed up in both the CD4 and CD8 compartments, probably as a result of convergent recombination. After the booster, most of the clones that had expanded following primary vaccination were detected again (roughly 96% of CD4 and 80% to 90% of CD8), which suggests that memory was broadly maintained. The secondary T-cell response was found to be weaker but faster than the primary response, with a peak reached on day 5 rather than on day 15.

Synthesis of TCR cDNA relied on 5'RACE template switching, a step that introduced a universal primer site along with unique molecular identifiers. Priming of cDNA synthesis was performed from both the TCR alpha and TCR beta constant segments. Library amplification involved two PCR steps, and the second step added sample barcodes and sequencing adapters. Sequencing of the libraries was done on either Illumina HiSeq 2500 (2x100 bp) or NovaSeq (2x150 bp). As for how the authors treated the data: MIGEC was used to demultiplex reads and collapse the reads into UMI consensus sequences, and MiXCR was used for V(D)J alignment. Vaccine-responding clonotypes were identified with edgeR using replicate PBMC samples, with FDR below 0.01 and a log2 fold change above 5 up to day 15 being required. Bulk clonotypes were assigned CD4 or CD8 identity according to which sequenced CD4 or CD8 repertoire held them at higher abundance. TCRdb redid the processing of the public reads, applying fastp at Q25 and MiXCR, and retained in-frame beta chains. Entries are consolidated by CDR3 protein sequence, retaining the most common genes and DNA. The V and J calls were determined by TCRdb, not by the authors. The sample has around 600,000 distinct CDR3 sequences on record, 9% to 15% of them singletons. The ten largest clones capture 14% to 15% of the sample.

The treatment or condition label for this specimen denotes: live attenuated yellow fever vaccine strain. At each blood-draw timepoint, two biological replicates of bulk PBMCs were collected. PBMCs were isolated from peripheral blood using a standard Ficoll-Paque protocol. RNA was extracted with TriZol from bulk PBMCs, CD4 and CD8 fractions, and dextramer-positive and dextramer-negative fractions. The specimen comprised PBMCs, sampled on the day of the yellow fever booster vaccination. The clonotype was recovered from a man in his thirties or forties who received the YFV17D yellow fever vaccine. Here the chain combines TRBV7-9 and TRBJ2-7; 10 middle bases align to TRBD1. The encoded CDR3 is CATGQGISYEQYF. The nucleotides are TGTGCCACGGGACAGGGGATCTCCTACGAGCAGTACTTC.